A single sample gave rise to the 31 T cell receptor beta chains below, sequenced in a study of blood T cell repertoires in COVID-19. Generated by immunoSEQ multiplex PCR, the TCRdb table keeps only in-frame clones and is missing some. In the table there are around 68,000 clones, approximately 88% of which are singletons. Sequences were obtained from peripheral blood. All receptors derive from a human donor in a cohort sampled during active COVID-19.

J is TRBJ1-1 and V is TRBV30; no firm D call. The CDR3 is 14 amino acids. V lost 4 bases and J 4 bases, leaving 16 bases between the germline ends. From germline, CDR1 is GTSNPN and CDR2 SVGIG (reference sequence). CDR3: CAWNPGTGGTEAFF. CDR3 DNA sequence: TGTGCCTGGAACCCCGGCACCGGCGGCACTGAAGCTTTCTTT. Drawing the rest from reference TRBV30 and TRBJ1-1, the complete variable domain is SQTIHQWPATLVQPVGSPLSLECTVEGTSNPNLYWYRQAAGRGLQLLFYSVGIGQISSEVPQNLSASRPQDRQFILSSKKLLLSDSGFYLCAWNPGTGGTEAFFGQGTRLTVV.

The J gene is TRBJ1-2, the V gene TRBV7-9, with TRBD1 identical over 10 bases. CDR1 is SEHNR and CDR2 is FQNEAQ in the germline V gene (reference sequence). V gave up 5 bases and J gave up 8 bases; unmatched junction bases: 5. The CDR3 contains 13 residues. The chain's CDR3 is CASSQGQGVGYTF. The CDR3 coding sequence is TGTGCCAGCAGCCAAGGACAGGGGGTAGGCTACACCTTC.

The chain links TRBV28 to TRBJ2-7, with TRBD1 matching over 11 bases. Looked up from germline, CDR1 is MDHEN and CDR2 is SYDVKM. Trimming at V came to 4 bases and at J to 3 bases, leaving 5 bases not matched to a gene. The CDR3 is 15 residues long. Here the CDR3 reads CASSSPGTGGYEQYF. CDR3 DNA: TGTGCCAGCAGTTCACCCGGGACAGGGGGCTACGAGCAGTACTTC.

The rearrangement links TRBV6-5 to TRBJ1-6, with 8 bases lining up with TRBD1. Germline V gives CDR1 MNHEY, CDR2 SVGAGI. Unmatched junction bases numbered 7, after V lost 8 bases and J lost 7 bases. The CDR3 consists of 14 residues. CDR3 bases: TGTGCCAGCGGCCGGGACAGGTGGAATTCACCCCTCCACTTT. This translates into CASGRDRWNSPLHF.

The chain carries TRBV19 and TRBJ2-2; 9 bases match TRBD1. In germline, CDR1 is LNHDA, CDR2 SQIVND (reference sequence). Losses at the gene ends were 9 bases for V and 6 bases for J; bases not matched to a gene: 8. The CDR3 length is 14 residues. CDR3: CASKDRGEAGELFF. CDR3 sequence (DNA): TGTGCCAGCAAAGACAGGGGGGAGGCCGGGGAGCTGTTTTTT.

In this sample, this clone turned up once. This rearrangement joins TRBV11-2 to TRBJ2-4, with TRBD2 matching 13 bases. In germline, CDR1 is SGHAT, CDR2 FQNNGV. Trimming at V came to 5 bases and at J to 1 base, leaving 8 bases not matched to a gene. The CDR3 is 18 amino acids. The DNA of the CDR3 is TGTGCCAGCAGCCCCCGACTAGCGGGAGGTGGGGCCAAAAACATTCAGTACTTC. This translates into CASSPRLAGGGAKNIQYF.

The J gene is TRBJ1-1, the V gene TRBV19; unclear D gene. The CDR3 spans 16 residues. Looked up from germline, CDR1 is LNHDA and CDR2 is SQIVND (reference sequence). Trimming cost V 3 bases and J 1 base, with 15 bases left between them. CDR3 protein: CASSINGEGRNTEAFF. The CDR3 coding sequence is TGTGCCAGTAGTATCAATGGGGAAGGGAGGAACACTGAAGCTTTCTTT.

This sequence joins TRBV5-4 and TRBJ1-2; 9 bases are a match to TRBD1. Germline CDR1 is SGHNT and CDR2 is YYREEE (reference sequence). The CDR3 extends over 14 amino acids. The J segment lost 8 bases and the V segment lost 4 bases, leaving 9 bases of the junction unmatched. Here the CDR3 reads CASSLGTGPSGYTF. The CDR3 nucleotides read TGTGCCAGCAGCCTTGGGACAGGGCCGTCCGGCTACACCTTC.

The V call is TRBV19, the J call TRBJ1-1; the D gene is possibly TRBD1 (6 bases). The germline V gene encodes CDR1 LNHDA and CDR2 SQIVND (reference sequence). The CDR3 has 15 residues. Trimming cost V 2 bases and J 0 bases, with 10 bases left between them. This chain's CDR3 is CASSIRTALNTEAFF. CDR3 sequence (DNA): TGTGCCAGTAGTATAAGGACAGCCTTGAACACTGAAGCTTTCTTT.

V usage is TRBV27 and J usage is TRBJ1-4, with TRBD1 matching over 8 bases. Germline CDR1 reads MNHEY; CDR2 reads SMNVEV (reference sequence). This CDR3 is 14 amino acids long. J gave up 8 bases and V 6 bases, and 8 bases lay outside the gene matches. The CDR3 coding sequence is TGTGCCAGCAGCCTCACAGGGGGGAGCGAAAAACTGTTTTTT. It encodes CASSLTGGSEKLFF. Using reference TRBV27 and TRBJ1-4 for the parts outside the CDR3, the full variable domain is EAQVTQNPRYLITVTGKKLTVTCSQNMNHEYMSWYRQDPGLGLRQIYYSMNVEVTDKGDVPEGYKVSRKEKRNFPLILESPSPNQTSLYFCASSLTGGSEKLFFGSGTQLSVL.

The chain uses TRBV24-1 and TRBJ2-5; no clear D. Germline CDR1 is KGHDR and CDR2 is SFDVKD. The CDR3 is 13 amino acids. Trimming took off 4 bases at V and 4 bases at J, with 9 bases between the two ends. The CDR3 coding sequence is TGTGCCACCAGTGACCGAGGTGGAGAGACCCAGTACTTC. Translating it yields CATSDRGGETQYF.

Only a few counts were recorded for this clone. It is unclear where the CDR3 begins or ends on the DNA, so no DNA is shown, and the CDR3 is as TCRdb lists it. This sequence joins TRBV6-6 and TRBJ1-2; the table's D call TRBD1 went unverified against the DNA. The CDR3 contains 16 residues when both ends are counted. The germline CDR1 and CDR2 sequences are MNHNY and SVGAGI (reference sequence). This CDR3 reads CASSTSETGQGYGYTF.

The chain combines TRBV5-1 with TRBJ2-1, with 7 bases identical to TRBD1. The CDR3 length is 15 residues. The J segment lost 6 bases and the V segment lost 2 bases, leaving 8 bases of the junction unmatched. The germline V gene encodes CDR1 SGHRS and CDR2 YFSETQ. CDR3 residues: CASSFTAGGFNEQFF. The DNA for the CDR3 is TGCGCCAGCAGCTTTACAGCAGGGGGATTCAATGAGCAGTTCTTC. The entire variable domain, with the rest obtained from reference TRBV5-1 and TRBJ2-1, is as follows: KAGVTQTPRYLIKTRGQQVTLSCSPISGHRSVSWYQQTPGQGLQFLFEYFSETQRNKGNFPGRFSGRQFSNSRSEMNVSTLELGDSALYLCASSFTAGGFNEQFFGPGTRLTVL.

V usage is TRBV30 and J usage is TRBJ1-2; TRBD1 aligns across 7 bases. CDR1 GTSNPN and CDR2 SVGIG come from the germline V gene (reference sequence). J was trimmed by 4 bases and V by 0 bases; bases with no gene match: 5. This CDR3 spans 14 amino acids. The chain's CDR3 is CAWSVETGSYGYTF. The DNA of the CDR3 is TGTGCCTGGAGTGTAGAGACAGGGAGCTATGGCTACACCTTC.

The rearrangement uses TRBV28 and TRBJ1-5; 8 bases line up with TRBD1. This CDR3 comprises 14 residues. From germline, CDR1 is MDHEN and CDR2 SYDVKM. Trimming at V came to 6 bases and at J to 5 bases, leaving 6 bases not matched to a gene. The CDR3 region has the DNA TGTGCCAGCAGCCTGACAGGGGAATATCAGCCCCAGCATTTT. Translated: CASSLTGEYQPQHF.

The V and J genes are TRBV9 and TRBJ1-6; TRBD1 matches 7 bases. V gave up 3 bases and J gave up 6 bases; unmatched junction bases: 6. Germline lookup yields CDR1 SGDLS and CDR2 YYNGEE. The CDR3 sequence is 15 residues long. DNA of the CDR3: TGTGCCAGCAGCGGCCCGAGGGGGCTTAATTCACCCCTCCACTTT. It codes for CASSGPRGLNSPLHF.

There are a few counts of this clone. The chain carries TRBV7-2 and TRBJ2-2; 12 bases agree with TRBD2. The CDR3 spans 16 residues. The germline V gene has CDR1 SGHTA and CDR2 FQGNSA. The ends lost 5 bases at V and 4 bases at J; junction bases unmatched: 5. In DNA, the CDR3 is TGTGCCAGCAGCCCCCCGGGACTAGCGGGCACCGGGGAGCTGTTTTTT. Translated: CASSPPGLAGTGELFF.

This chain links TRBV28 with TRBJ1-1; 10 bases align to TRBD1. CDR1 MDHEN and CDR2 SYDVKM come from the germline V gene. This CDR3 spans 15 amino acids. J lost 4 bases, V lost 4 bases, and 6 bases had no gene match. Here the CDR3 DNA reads TGTGCCAGCAGTTCCCGACAGGGGGCTAGCACTGAAGCTTTCTTT. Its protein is CASSSRQGASTEAFF.

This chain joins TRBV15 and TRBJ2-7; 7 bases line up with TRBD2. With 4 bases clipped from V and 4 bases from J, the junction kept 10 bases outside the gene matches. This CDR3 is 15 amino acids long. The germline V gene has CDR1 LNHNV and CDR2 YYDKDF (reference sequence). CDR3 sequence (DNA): TGTGCCACCAGCACAGGAACGGGAGGCGGATACGAGCAGTACTTC. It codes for CATSTGTGGGYEQYF. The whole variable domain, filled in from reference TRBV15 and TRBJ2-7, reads DAMVIQNPRYQVTQFGKPVTLSCSQTLNHNVMYWYQQKSSQAPKLLFHYYDKDFNNEADTPDNFQSRRPNTSFCFLDIRSPGLGDTAMYLCATSTGTGGGYEQYFGPGTRLTVT.

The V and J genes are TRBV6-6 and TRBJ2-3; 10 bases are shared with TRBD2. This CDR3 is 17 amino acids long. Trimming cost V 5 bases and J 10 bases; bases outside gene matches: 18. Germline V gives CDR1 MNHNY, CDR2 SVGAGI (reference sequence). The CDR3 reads CASSHTGVAGGPTPQYF. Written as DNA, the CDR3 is TGTGCCAGCAGTCATACCGGGGTAGCGGGGGGCCCCACGCCGCAGTATTTT.

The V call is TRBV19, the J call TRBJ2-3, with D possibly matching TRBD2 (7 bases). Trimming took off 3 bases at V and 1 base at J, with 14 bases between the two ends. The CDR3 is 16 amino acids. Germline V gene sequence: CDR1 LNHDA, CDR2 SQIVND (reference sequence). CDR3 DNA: TGTGCCAGTAGTATTTGGCAGGGGAGGGGCACAGATACGCAGTATTTT. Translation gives CASSIWQGRGTDTQYF. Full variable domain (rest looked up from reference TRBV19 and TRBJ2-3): DGGITQSPKYLFRKEGQNVTLSCEQNLNHDAMYWYRQDPGQGLRLIYYSQIVNDFQKGDIAEGYSVSREKKESFPLTVTSAQKNPTAFYLCASSIWQGRGTDTQYFGPGTRLTVL.

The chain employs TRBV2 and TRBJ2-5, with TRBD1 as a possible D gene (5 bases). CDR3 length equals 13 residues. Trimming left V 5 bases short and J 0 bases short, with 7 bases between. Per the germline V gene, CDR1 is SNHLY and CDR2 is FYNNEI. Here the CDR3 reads CASSRGYQETQYF. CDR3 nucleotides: TGTGCCAGCAGTAGGGGTTACCAAGAGACCCAGTACTTC.

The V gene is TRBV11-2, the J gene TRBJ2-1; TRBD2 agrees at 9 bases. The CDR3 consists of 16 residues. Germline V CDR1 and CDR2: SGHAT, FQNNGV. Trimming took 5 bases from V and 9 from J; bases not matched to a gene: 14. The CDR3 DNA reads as TGTGCCAGCAGCCCGGCGGGGCGCGGGAGGGGGGGTGAGCAGTTCTTC. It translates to CASSPAGRGRGGEQFF.

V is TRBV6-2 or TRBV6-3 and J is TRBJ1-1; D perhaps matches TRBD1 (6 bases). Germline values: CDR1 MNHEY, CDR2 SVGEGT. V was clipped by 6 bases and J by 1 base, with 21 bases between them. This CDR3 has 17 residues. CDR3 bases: TGTGCCAGCAGCCCTGCTTTCGGGGGGCGCAGGAACACTGAAGCTTTCTTT. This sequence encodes CASSPAFGGRRNTEAFF.

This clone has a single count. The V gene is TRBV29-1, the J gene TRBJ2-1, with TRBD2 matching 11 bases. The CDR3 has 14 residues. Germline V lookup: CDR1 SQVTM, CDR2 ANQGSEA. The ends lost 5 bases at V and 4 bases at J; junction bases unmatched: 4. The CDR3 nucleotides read TGCAGCGTTCGAACTAGCGGGGGATACAATGAGCAGTTCTTC. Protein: CSVRTSGGYNEQFF.

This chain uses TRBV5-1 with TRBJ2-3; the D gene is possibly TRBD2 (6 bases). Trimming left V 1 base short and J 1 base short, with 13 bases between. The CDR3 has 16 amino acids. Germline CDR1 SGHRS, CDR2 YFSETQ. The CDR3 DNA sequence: TGCGCCAGCAGCTTGATACAGCGGGTGGGCACAGATACGCAGTATTTT. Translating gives CASSLIQRVGTDTQYF.

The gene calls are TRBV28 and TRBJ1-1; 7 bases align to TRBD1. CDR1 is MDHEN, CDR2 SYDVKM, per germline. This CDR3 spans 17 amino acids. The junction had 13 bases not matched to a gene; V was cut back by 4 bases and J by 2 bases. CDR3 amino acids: CASSSPALTGINTEAFF. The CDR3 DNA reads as TGTGCCAGCAGTTCACCAGCCTTGACAGGGATAAACACTGAAGCTTTCTTT. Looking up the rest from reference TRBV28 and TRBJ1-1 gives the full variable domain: DVKVTQSSRYLVKRTGEKVFLECVQDMDHENMFWYRQDPGLGLRLIYFSYDVKMKEKGDIPEGYSVSREKKERFSLILESASTNQTSMYLCASSSPALTGINTEAFFGQGTRLTVV.

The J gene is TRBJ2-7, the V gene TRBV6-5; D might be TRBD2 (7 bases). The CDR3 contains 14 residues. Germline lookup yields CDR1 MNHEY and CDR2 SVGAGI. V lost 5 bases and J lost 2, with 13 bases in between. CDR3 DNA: TGTGCCAGCAGTCGAGGGGGGGGACCCTACGAGCAGTACTTC. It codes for CASSRGGGPYEQYF.

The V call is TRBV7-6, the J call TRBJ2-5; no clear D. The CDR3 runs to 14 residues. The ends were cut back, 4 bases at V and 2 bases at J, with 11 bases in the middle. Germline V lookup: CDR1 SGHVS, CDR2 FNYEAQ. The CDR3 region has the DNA TGTGCCAGCAGCTCGGCCGGGTCACAAGAGACCCAGTACTTC. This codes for CASSSAGSQETQYF.

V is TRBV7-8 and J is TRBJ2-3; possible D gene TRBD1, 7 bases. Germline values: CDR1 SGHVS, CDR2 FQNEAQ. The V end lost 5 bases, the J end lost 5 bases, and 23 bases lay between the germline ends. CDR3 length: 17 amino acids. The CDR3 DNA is TGTGCCAGCAGCCAAGGGTATCGGAGGGGGCGAAAAGATACGCAGTATTTT. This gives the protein CASSQGYRRGRKDTQYF. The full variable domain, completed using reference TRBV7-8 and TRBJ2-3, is GAGVSQSPRYKVAKRGQDVALRCDPISGHVSLFWYQQALGQGPEFLTYFQNEAQLDKSGLPSDRFFAERPEGSVSTLKIQRTQQEDSAVYLCASSQGYRRGRKDTQYFGPGTRLTVL.

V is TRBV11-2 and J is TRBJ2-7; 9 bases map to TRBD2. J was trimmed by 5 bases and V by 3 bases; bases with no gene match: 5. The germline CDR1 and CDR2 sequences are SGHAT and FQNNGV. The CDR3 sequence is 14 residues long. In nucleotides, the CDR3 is TGTGCCAGCAGCTTGCCAGCGGGGGGAGACGAGCAGTACTTC. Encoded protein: CASSLPAGGDEQYF.